Only a few counts were recorded for the clone carrying this TCR beta chain. The sample belongs to a study of control samples from healthy donors and cancer patients. CDR1 is MDHEN and CDR2 is SYDVKM in the germline V gene. The CDR3 totals 12 residues. V lost 5 bases and J lost 3, with 8 bases in between. The protocol was immunoSEQ multiplex PCR, while the TCRdb copy is restricted to in-frame clones and leaves out a portion. The table lists tens of thousands of clones, about nine tenths of them singletons. The sequenced sample was PBMCs. The TCR was taken from a man in his forties or fifties with colorectal cancer. J is TRBJ2-7 and V is TRBV28, with unresolved D. In DNA form, the CDR3 reads TGTGCCAGCAGTCTCTCGTACTACGAGCAGTACTTC. It specifies CASSLSYYEQYF.